Listed below are T cell receptor beta chains from one sample, sequenced in a study of T cell changes during pregnancy in multiple sclerosis. The protocol was immunoSEQ multiplex PCR, while the TCRdb copy is restricted to in-frame clones and leaves out a portion. This sample has some 46,000 clones, with 92% found just once. The sample consisted of CD4+ T cells from peripheral blood mononuclear cells, taken after pregnancy. The receptor source for this set is a female donor with multiple sclerosis, enrolled in a pregnancy study. CDR3s include the opening cysteine and the closing phenylalanine or tryptophan. D genes are given only for firm matches. A row's size may be missing; if present it is once, few, many or a size class.

-	TRBV29-1	-	TRBJ2-5	CSVVGVQETQYF	TGCAGCGTTGTCGGGGTACAAGAGACCCAGTACTTC
TRBD1	TRBV19	-	TRBJ1-1	CASSLRGQGYNTEAFF	TGTGCCAGTAGTCTTAGGGGACAGGGCTATAACACTGAAGCTTTCTTT
TRBD1	TRBV28	-	TRBJ1-5	CASSPPLTGTGPGDQPQHF	TGTGCCAGCAGTCCTCCTTTGACGGGGACAGGTCCGGGGGATCAGCCCCAGCATTTT
-	TRBV7-3	once	TRBJ1-1	CASSSYLNTEAFF	TGTGCCAGCAGCTCTTACTTGAACACTGAAGCTTTCTTT
TRBD2	TRBV30	-	TRBJ2-3	CACQGLAGANGDTQYF	TGTGCCTGCCAAGGACTAGCGGGAGCTAATGGAGATACGCAGTATTTT
-	TRBV6-5	-	TRBJ1-5	CASSYSQGNQPQHF	TGTGCCAGCAGTTACTCTCAGGGAAACCAGCCCCAGCATTTT
-	TRBV2	-	TRBJ1-2	CASRGGGVGYGYTF	TGTGCCAGCAGGGGGGGTGGGGTCGGCTATGGCTACACCTTC
TRBD1	TRBV4-2	-	TRBJ1-1	CASSRRSGTGINTEAFF	TGTGCCAGCAGCCGCCGATCCGGGACAGGGATTAACACTGAAGCTTTCTTT
TRBD2	TRBV6-1	-	TRBJ2-3	CASSGSSGGLSTDTQYF	TGTGCCAGCAGTGGGTCCAGCGGGGGCCTCTCCACAGATACGCAGTATTTT
-	TRBV2	once	TRBJ1-5	CASSADHRNQPQHF	TGTGCCAGCAGTGCCGATCACAGGAATCAGCCCCAGCATTTT
TRBD1	TRBV11-2	-	TRBJ1-5	CASSLRGFVNQPQHF	TGTGCCAGCAGCCTCAGGGGGTTTGTCAATCAGCCCCAGCATTTT
TRBD2	TRBV11-2	-	TRBJ2-2	CASSLVGGVNTGELFF	TGTGCCAGCAGCTTAGTTGGGGGGGTGAACACCGGGGAGCTGTTTTTT
TRBD2	TRBV12-5	-	TRBJ2-1	CASGLRTSGRNEQFF	TGTGCTAGTGGTCTCCGGACTAGCGGGAGAAATGAGCAGTTCTTC
-	TRBV14	-	TRBJ1-1	CASSTRGSVAEAFF	TGTGCCAGCAGCACCAGAGGTTCGGTGGCTGAAGCTTTCTTT
TRBD2	TRBV4-2	few	TRBJ2-3	CASSQGGGDTDTQYF	TGTGCCAGCAGCCAAGGGGGGGGTGATACAGATACGCAGTATTTT
-	TRBV29-1	once	TRBJ1-1	CSVSLQGNTEAFF	TGCAGCGTGTCATTACAGGGGAACACTGAAGCTTTCTTT
-	TRBV28	-	TRBJ1-1	CASSERAGATEAFF	TGTGCCAGCTCGGAGAGGGCAGGGGCTACTGAAGCTTTCTTT
TRBD2	TRBV30	-	TRBJ2-1	CAWLAGAYNEQFF	TGTGCCTGGTTAGCGGGAGCGTACAATGAGCAGTTCTTC
-	TRBV6-5	-	TRBJ1-3	CASISSGNTIYF	TGTGCCAGCATATCCTCTGGAAACACCATATATTTT
-	TRBV7-8	-	TRBJ1-1	CASSLGGVTRLPEAFF	TGTGCCAGCAGCTTAGGGGGGGTGACGCGGCTCCCTGAAGCTTTCTTT
-	TRBV25-1	few	TRBJ1-1	CASSGPGTLNTEAFF	TGTGCCAGCAGTGGCCCCGGGACACTGAACACTGAAGCTTTCTTT
-	TRBV29-1	-	TRBJ1-2	CSVGELRDYGYTF	TGCAGCGTTGGAGAACTCAGGGATTACGGCTACACCTTC
-	TRBV30	-	TRBJ1-2	CAWGPLTLNYGYTF	TGTGCCTGGGGGCCATTGACACTTAACTATGGCTACACCTTC
-	TRBV5-6	-	TRBJ2-7	CASSLGSGYEQYF	TGTGCCAGCAGCCTAGGTAGCGGCTACGAGCAGTACTTC
TRBD1	TRBV5-4	-	TRBJ1-2	CASSSRDRAYGYTF	TGTGCCAGCAGCAGCCGGGACAGGGCTTATGGCTACACCTTC
TRBD2	TRBV5-4	-	TRBJ2-2	CASSFASGSVGELFF	TGTGCCAGCAGCTTCGCTAGCGGGAGCGTCGGGGAGCTGTTTTTT
TRBD1	TRBV2	-	TRBJ1-1	CASSRQGWENTEAFF	TGTGCCAGCAGTCGACAGGGGTGGGAGAACACTGAAGCTTTCTTT
-	TRBV7-2	-	TRBJ2-3	CASSLAQASGTDTQYF	TGTGCCAGCAGCTTAGCGCAGGCTAGCGGCACAGATACGCAGTATTTT
TRBD2	TRBV27	once	TRBJ2-1	CASSLSGGAGGGGNEQFF	TGTGCCAGCAGTTTATCCGGAGGAGCGGGAGGGGGGGGCAATGAGCAGTTCTTC
-	TRBV5-1	-	TRBJ2-7	CASSIGGTGMAEQYF	TGCGCCAGCAGCATTGGAGGCACAGGGATGGCCGAGCAGTACTTC
TRBD2	TRBV18	once	TRBJ2-3	CASSLVGLAASTDTQYF	TGTGCCAGCTCACTTGTTGGACTAGCGGCCAGCACAGATACGCAGTATTTT
TRBD1	TRBV9	-	TRBJ2-3	CASSSYRGSTDTQYF	TGTGCCAGCAGCTCCTACAGGGGTAGCACAGATACGCAGTATTTT
TRBD1	TRBV11-3	-	TRBJ1-1	CASSLDGRGGESEAFF	TGTGCCAGCAGCTTAGATGGAAGAGGGGGCGAATCTGAAGCTTTCTTT
TRBD2	TRBV5-1	-	TRBJ2-5	CASSLVGGGQETQYF	TGCGCCAGCAGCTTGGTGGGGGGGGGCCAAGAGACCCAGTACTTC
-	TRBV13	-	TRBJ1-3	CASSLANPGNTIYF	TGTGCCAGCAGCTTAGCCAATCCTGGAAACACCATATATTTT
-	TRBV7-2	-	TRBJ2-5	CASSATVQETQYF	TGTGCCAGCAGCGCGACAGTACAAGAGACCCAGTACTTC
-	TRBV5-1	-	TRBJ1-1	CASSPGTNTGNTEAFF	TGCGCCAGCAGCCCCGGAACGAATACAGGGAACACTGAAGCTTTCTTT
TRBD1	TRBV7-9	-	TRBJ1-1	CASSINTGGREAFF	TGTGCCAGCAGCATAAACACAGGGGGCCGTGAAGCTTTCTTT
-	TRBV9	-	TRBJ2-5	CASSVEGGRETQYF	TGTGCCAGCAGCGTAGAAGGGGGTAGGGAGACCCAGTACTTC
-	TRBV14	once	TRBJ1-2	CASSGYGGNYGYTF	TGTGCCAGCAGTGGGTATGGCGGTAACTATGGCTACACCTTC
-	TRBV6-5	once	TRBJ1-2	CASSYRQATDGYTF	TGTGCCAGCAGTTACCGACAGGCGACGGATGGCTACACCTTC
TRBD1	TRBV30	-	TRBJ2-7	CAWSGGQVNYEQYF	TGTGCCTGGAGTGGAGGACAGGTGAACTACGAGCAGTACTTC
TRBD2	TRBV19	once	TRBJ2-7	CASSIAFGGDSSYEQYF	TGTGCCAGTAGTATAGCGTTCGGGGGGGATTCCTCCTACGAGCAGTACTTC
-	TRBV5-1	-	TRBJ2-1	CASSLEGVDEQFF	TGCGCCAGCAGCTTGGAGGGGGTGGATGAGCAGTTCTTC
TRBD2	TRBV7-2	-	TRBJ2-3	CASSKLGLAGDTQYF	TGTGCCAGCAGCAAACTAGGACTAGCTGGAGATACGCAGTATTTT
TRBD1	TRBV5-1	-	TRBJ1-4	CASSRDRHNEKLFF	TGCGCCAGCTCGAGGGACAGGCATAATGAAAAACTGTTTTTT
-	TRBV30	-	TRBJ2-1	CAWSLTRVHSYNEQFF	TGTGCCTGGAGCCTCACGCGGGTCCACTCCTACAATGAGCAGTTCTTC